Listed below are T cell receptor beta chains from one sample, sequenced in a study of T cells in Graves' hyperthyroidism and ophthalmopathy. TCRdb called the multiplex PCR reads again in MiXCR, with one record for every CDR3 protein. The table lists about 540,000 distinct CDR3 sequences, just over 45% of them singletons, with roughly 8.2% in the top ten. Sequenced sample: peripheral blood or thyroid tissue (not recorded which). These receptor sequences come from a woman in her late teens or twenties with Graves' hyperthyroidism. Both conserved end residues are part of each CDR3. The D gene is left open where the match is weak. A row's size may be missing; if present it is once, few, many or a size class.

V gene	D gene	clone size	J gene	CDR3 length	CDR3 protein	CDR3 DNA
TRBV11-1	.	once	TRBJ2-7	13	CASGRGSSYEQYF	TGTGCTAGCGGTAGGGGGTCGAGCTACGAGCAGTACTTC
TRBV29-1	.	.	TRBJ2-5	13	CSVTSRDGETQYF	TGCAGCGTCACGTCCCGGGATGGGGAGACCCAGTACTTC
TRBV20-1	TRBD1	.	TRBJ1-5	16	CSARDRRDRVNQPQHF	TGCAGTGCTAGAGATCGCCGGGACAGGGTCAATCAGCCCCAGCATTTT
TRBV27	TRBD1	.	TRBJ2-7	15	CASSFRQGAIMEQYF	TGTGCCAGCAGTTTCCGGCAGGGGGCCATTATGGAGCAGTACTTC
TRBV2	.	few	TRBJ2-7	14	CASSLRDPSYEQYF	TGTGCCAGCAGTTTGCGGGACCCATCGTACGAGCAGTACTTC
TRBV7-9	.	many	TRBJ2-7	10	CASSHYEQYF	TGTGCCAGCAGCCACTACGAGCAGTACTTC
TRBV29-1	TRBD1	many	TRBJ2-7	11	CSGWTGDEQYF	TGCAGCGGCTGGACAGGGGACGAGCAGTACTTC
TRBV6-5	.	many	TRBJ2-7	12	CASSPQAVPQYF	TGTGCCAGCAGCCCCCAGGCCGTACCGCAGTACTTC
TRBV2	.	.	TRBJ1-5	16	CASSEGRGNGNQPQHF	TGTGCCAGCAGTGAAGGTCGGGGAAACGGCAATCAGCCCCAGCATTTT
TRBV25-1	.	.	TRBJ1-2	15	CASSELGFANYGYTF	TGTGCCAGCAGTGAATTGGGATTTGCTAACTATGGCTACACCTTC
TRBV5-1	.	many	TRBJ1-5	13	CASSLALDQPQHF	TGCGCCAGCAGCTTGGCCTTAGATCAGCCCCAGCATTTT
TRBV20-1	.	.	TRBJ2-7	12	CSAARGYGEQYF	TGCAGTGCCGCCAGGGGTTATGGCGAGCAGTACTTC
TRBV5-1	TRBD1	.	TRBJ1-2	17	CASSSTPGRTGVDGYTF	TGCGCCAGCAGCTCCACTCCTGGGAGGACAGGTGTTGATGGCTACACCTTC
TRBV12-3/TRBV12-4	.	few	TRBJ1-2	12	CASSSAQYGYTF	TGTGCCAGCAGTTCGGCCCAATATGGCTACACCTTC
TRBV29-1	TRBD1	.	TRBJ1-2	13	CSAPRTGADGYTF	TGCAGCGCGCCCCGGACAGGGGCGGATGGCTACACCTTC
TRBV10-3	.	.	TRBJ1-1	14	CAISTGAMNTEAFF	TGTGCCATCAGTACCGGTGCAATGAACACTGAAGCTTTCTTT